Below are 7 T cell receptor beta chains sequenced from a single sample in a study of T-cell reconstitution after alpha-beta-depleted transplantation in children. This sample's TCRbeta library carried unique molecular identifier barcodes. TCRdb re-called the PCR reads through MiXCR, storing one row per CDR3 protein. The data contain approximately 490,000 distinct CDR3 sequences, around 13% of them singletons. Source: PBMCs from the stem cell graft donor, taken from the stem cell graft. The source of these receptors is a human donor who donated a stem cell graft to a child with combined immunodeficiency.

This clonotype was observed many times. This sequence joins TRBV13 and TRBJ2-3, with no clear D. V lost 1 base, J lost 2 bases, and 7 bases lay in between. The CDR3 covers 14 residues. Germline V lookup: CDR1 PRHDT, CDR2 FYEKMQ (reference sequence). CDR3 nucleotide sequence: TGTGCCAGCAGCTTAGAGGGTTACACAGATACGCAGTATTTT. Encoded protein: CASSLEGYTDTQYF.

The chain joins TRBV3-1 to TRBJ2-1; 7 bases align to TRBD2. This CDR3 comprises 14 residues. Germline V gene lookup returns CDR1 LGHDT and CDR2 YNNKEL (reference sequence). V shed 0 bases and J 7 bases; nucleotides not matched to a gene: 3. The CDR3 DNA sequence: TGTGCCAGCAGCCAAGATCTGGGGGGGAATGAGCAGTTCTTC. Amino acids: CASSQDLGGNEQFF.

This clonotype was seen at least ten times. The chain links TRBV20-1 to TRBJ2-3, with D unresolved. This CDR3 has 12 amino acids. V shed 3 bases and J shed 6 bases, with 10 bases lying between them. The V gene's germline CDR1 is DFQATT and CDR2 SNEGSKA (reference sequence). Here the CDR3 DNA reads TGCAGTGCTAGCCTTGGATTCGATACGCAGTATTTT. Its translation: CSASLGFDTQYF.

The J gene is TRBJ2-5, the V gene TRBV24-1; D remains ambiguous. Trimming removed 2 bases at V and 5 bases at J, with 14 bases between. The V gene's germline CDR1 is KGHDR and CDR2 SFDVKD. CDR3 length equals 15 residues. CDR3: CATSDSWTGRETQYF. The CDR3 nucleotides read TGTGCCACCAGTGATTCTTGGACCGGACGGGAGACCCAGTACTTC.

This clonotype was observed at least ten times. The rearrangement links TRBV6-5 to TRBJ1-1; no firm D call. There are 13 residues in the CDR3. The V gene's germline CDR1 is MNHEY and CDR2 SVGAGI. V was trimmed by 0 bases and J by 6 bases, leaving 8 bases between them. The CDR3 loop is CASSYSGGSEAFF. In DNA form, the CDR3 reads TGTGCCAGCAGTTACTCTGGAGGGTCTGAAGCTTTCTTT.

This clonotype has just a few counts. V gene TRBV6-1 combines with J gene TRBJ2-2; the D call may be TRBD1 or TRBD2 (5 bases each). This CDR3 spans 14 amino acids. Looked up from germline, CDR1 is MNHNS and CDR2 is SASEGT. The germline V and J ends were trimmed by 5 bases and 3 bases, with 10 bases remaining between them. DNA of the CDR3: TGTGCCAGCAGTAGGGGACCGGACACCGGGGAGCTGTTTTTT. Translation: CASSRGPDTGELFF.

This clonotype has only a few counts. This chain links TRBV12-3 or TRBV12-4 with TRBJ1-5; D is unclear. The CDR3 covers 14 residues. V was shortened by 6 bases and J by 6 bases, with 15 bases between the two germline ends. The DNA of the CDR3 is TGTGCCAGCAGGAAATCGGGTTTTCCTCAGCCCCAGCATTTT. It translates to CASRKSGFPQPQHF.